The 23 T cell receptor beta chains below all came from one sample that was sequenced in a study of T cell responses to AZD1222 COVID-19 vaccine. The method was immunoSEQ multiplex PCR; TCRdb's version includes in-frame clones alone and lacks a portion of them. Here the sample spans roughly 180,000 clones, roughly 92% being singletons. This specimen was peripheral blood, taken 28 days after the second AZD1222 dose. The receptors come from an adult who received the AZD1222 COVID-19 vaccine.

This clone was observed once. V gene TRBV9 combines with J gene TRBJ1-1, with 8 bases matching TRBD1. The CDR3 is 17 residues long. The V gene's germline CDR1 is SGDLS and CDR2 YYNGEE. V trimming: 4 bases; J trimming: 0 bases; junction bases outside the gene matches: 11. This CDR3 is CASSSGTGLMVNTEAFF. The CDR3 DNA reads TGTGCCAGCAGCTCCGGGACAGGTTTAATGGTGAACACTGAAGCTTTCTTT.

CDR3 sequence (DNA): TGTGCCAGCAGCCCCGGGCTCCGGAAACTGTTTTTT. Protein sequence: CASSPGLRKLFF. The J gene is TRBJ1-4, the V gene TRBV12-3 or TRBV12-4; D call uncertain. This CDR3 is built from 12 residues. Trimming left V 6 bases short and J 11 bases short, with 13 bases between.

This chain uses TRBV5-6 with TRBJ1-6, with a possible D match to TRBD1 (5 bases). This CDR3 has 15 residues. Trimming removed 2 bases from V and 7 bases from J, with 13 bases in between. Germline lookup yields CDR1 SGHDT and CDR2 YYEEEE. CDR3 sequence reads: CASSFRAGQNSPLHF. In nucleotides, the CDR3 is TGTGCCAGCAGCTTTCGAGCAGGGCAGAATTCACCCCTCCACTTT.

A single count supports this clone. This CDR3 reads CASSLRLGADSPLHF. The CDR3 DNA reads TGTGCCAGCAGCTTAAGGCTTGGGGCGGATTCACCCCTCCACTTT. The rearrangement uses TRBV5-5 and TRBJ1-6; maybe TRBD1 (5 bases). V was clipped by 2 bases and J by 8 bases, with 14 bases between them. The CDR3 length is 15 residues. Germline lookup yields CDR1 SGHKS and CDR2 YYEKEE (reference sequence).

The CDR3 is CASSRARRAANEKLFF. The DNA for the CDR3 is TGTGCCAGCAGCCGAGCCAGGAGGGCGGCTAATGAAAAACTGTTTTTT. V and J are TRBV14 and TRBJ1-4; D is unresolved. The germline gives CDR1 SGHDN, CDR2 FVKESK. V lost 4 bases to trimming and J lost 3 bases, with 15 bases between them. CDR3 length: 16 amino acids.

The rearrangement joins TRBV10-3 to TRBJ2-3; D gene uncertain. The CDR3 contains 13 residues. Trimming removed 0 bases at V and 3 bases at J, with 4 bases between. CDR1 is ENHRY, CDR2 SYGVKD, per germline. CDR3 sequence (DNA): TGTGCCATCAGTGAGTCCGGGACAGATACGCAGTATTTT. As protein: CAISESGTDTQYF.

This chain links TRBV9 with TRBJ1-6, with 7 nucleotides matching TRBD1. Germline lookup yields CDR1 SGDLS and CDR2 YYNGEE. With 3 bases clipped from V and 7 bases from J, the junction kept 7 bases outside the gene matches. The CDR3 totals 15 residues. This chain's CDR3 is CASSGRDRGNSPLHF. The CDR3 DNA reads TGTGCCAGCAGCGGCCGGGACAGAGGGAATTCACCCCTCCACTTT. The entire variable domain, with the rest obtained from reference TRBV9 and TRBJ1-6, is as follows: DSGVTQTPKHLITATGQRVTLRCSPRSGDLSVYWYQQSLDQGLQFLIQYYNGEERAKGNILERFSAQQFPDLHSELNLSSLELGDSALYFCASSGRDRGNSPLHFGNGTRLTVT.

The chain carries TRBV21-1 and TRBJ2-7; the table gives TRBD1 as D, unverified against the DNA. TRBV21-1 is an annotated pseudogene. The CDR3 covers 15 residues. The CDR3 coding sequence is TGTGCCAGCAGCAAAGGTCCGGGCAGGGGCTACGAGCAGTACTTC. Translated: CASSKGPGRGYEQYF.

The chain's CDR3 is CASSWTGPNEQFF. In nucleotides, the CDR3 is TGTGCCAGCAGCTGGACAGGACCGAATGAGCAGTTCTTC. This chain joins TRBV5-5 and TRBJ2-1; TRBD1 matches 7 bases. This CDR3 spans 13 amino acids. The germline V gene has CDR1 SGHKS and CDR2 YYEKEE (reference sequence). The V segment lost 3 bases and the J segment 7 bases; nucleotides outside the gene matches: 4.

The rearrangement uses TRBV30 and TRBJ1-2, with 7 bases matching TRBD1. Germline V CDR1 and CDR2: GTSNPN, SVGIG (reference sequence). Trimming cost V 8 bases and J 7 bases; bases outside gene matches: 13. This CDR3 comprises 13 residues. CDR3 sequence: CALREQGTGGYTF. The CDR3 DNA reads as TGTGCCCTGAGGGAACAGGGGACGGGTGGCTACACCTTC.

This chain joins TRBV5-1 and TRBJ1-6, with TRBD1 as a possible D gene (5 bases). With 2 bases removed from V and 8 bases from J, the gap between germline ends came to 14 bases. The CDR3 has 15 amino acids. CDR1 is SGHRS, CDR2 YFSETQ, per germline. The CDR3 region has the DNA TGCGCCAGCAGCTTAGAGGGGCAGGGTGATTCACCCCTCCACTTT. Protein sequence: CASSLEGQGDSPLHF.

The rearrangement links TRBV11-3 to TRBJ2-2; D gene uncertain. The CDR3 has 14 residues. The V and J ends lost 0 bases and 7 bases respectively, with 9 bases between them. In germline, CDR1 is SGHNT, CDR2 YENEEA. Here the CDR3 DNA reads TGTGCCAGCAGCTTAGATCGCGGCAGCGGGGAGCTGTTTTTT. Translation: CASSLDRGSGELFF.

The V and J genes are TRBV7-9 and TRBJ2-1; D gene ambiguous. Germline assignment: CDR1 SEHNR and CDR2 FQNEAQ (reference sequence). There are 14 residues in the CDR3. The ends were cut back, 1 base at V and 8 bases at J, with 12 bases in the middle. The CDR3 nucleotides read TGTGCCAGCAGCTTAGACGGTACTACGGATGAGCAGTTCTTC. It translates to CASSLDGTTDEQFF.

The genes are TRBV4-2 and TRBJ2-1; 11 bases align to TRBD2. Trimming cost V 3 bases and J 7 bases; bases outside gene matches: 14. The CDR3 spans 18 residues. Germline V CDR1 and CDR2: LGHNA, YNFKEQ. The CDR3 is CASSQDPPGSGGGNEQFF. The CDR3, as DNA: TGTGCCAGCAGCCAGGATCCCCCAGGTAGCGGGGGGGGAAATGAGCAGTTCTTC.

This chain uses TRBV4-2 with TRBJ2-7; the match to TRBD1 covers 8 bases. CDR3 size: 14 residues. With V trimmed by 7 bases and J by 0 bases, 5 bases remained unmatched. Per germline, CDR1 LGHNA and CDR2 YNFKEQ. CDR3: CASTRTGPSYEQYF. The CDR3 DNA reads TGTGCCAGCACCCGGACAGGGCCCTCCTACGAGCAGTACTTC.

Notes on this clone: A read error may account for a junction end that differs from germline. The chain links TRBV7-7 to TRBJ1-1; D call uncertain. The CDR3 length is 13 residues. Germline values: CDR1 SSHAT, CDR2 FNYEAQ (reference sequence). The CDR3 loop reads CASSLSVNTEAFF. CDR3 sequence (DNA): TGTGCTAGCAGCTTATCCGTGAACACTGAAGCTTTCTTT.

This chain joins TRBV7-8 and TRBJ2-6; D call uncertain. Germline CDR1 is SGHVS and CDR2 is FQNEAQ. With 2 bases removed from V and 1 base from J, the gap between germline ends came to 9 bases. The CDR3 loop spans 16 amino acids. CDR3: CASSLLSVSGANVLTF. The CDR3 DNA reads as TGTGCCAGCAGCTTACTTTCGGTTTCTGGGGCCAACGTCCTGACTTTC.

This chain connects TRBV18 to TRBJ1-1; D gene uncertain. In germline, CDR1 is KGHSH, CDR2 LQKENI. V was shortened by 0 bases and J by 1 base, with 9 bases between the two germline ends. The CDR3 extends over 15 amino acids. DNA of the CDR3: TGTGCCAGCTCACCACCCGACTTGGGGAACACTGAAGCTTTCTTT. Translation: CASSPPDLGNTEAFF.

The rearrangement uses TRBV6-1 and TRBJ2-6, with no clear D. V was cut by 1 base and J by 0 bases, with 4 bases left in between. The CDR3 consists of 15 residues. Germline V CDR1 and CDR2: MNHNS, SASEGT. Written as DNA, the CDR3 is TGTGCCAGCAGTGAAGGGGGCTCTGGGGCCAACGTCCTGACTTTC. It is translated as CASSEGGSGANVLTF.

The chain couples TRBV2 to TRBJ1-1, with D possibly matching TRBD1 (6 bases). Looked up from germline, CDR1 is SNHLY and CDR2 is FYNNEI. Trimming took off 8 bases at V and 0 bases at J, with 16 bases between the two ends. CDR3 size: 15 residues. In nucleotides, the CDR3 is TGTGCCAGCCAGGGGACGGTTGGGCTGAACACTGAAGCTTTCTTT. It specifies CASQGTVGLNTEAFF.

The CDR3 is CASRPDRAGNSPLHF. The CDR3 nucleotides are TGTGCCAGCAGACCGGACAGGGCGGGTAATTCACCCCTCCACTTT. The chain recombines TRBV2 with TRBJ1-6; TRBD1 matches 8 bases. The germline CDR1 and CDR2 sequences are SNHLY and FYNNEI. The CDR3 is 15 amino acids. Trimming took 6 bases from V and 6 from J; bases not matched to a gene: 7.

CDR3 nucleotides: TGTGCCGTACTGAGACTAGCGGGAGGAGAGACAGATACGCAGTATTTT. Its translation is CAVLRLAGGETDTQYF. This chain joins TRBV27 and TRBJ2-3, with 13 nucleotides matching TRBD2. The CDR3 is 16 amino acids. The germline V gene encodes CDR1 MNHEY and CDR2 SMNVEV (reference sequence). The trim removed 11 bases at V and 3 bases at J, leaving 11 bases unmatched.

This clone has only a few counts. The rearrangement links TRBV12-5 to TRBJ1-2; D is unclear. CDR3 size: 13 residues. Germline V gene lookup returns CDR1 LGHNT and CDR2 FRNRAP. Deletions cut 6 bases from V and 5 bases from J, with 13 bases between. In DNA, the CDR3 is TGTGCTAGTGGAAGAGGACTGCTATATGGCTACACCTTC. This encodes CASGRGLLYGYTF.